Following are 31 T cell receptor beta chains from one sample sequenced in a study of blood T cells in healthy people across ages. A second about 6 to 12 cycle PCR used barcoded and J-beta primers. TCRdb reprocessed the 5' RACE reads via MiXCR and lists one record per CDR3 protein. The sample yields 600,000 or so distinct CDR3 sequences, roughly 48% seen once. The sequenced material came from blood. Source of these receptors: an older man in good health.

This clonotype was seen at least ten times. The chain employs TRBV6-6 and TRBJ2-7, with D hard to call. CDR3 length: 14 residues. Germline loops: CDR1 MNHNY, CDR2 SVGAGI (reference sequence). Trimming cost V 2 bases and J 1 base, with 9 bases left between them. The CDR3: CASSYAWLSYEQYF. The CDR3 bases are TGTGCCAGCAGTTACGCGTGGTTATCCTACGAGCAGTACTTC.

DNA of the CDR3: TGTGCCAGCAGCTTAGCAGCCATTTGTACGCAGTATTTT. Translation: CASSLAAICTQYF. J is TRBJ2-3 and V is TRBV7-9; D gene uncertain. CDR3 length: 13 residues. V lost 0 bases, J lost 8 bases, and 9 bases lay in between. Germline V CDR1 and CDR2: SEHNR, FQNEAQ (reference sequence).

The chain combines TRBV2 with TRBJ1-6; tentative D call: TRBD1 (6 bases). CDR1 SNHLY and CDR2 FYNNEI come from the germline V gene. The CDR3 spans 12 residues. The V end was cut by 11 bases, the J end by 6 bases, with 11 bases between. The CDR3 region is CACNRANSPLHF. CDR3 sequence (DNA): TGTGCCTGTAACAGGGCTAATTCACCCCTCCACTTT.

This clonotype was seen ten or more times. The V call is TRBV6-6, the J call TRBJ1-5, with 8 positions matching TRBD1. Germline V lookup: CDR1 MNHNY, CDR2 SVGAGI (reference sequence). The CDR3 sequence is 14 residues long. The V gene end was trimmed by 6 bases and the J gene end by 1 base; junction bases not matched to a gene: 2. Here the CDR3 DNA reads TGTGCCAGCAGGTACAGGGGGAGCAATCAGCCCCAGCATTTT. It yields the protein CASRYRGSNQPQHF.

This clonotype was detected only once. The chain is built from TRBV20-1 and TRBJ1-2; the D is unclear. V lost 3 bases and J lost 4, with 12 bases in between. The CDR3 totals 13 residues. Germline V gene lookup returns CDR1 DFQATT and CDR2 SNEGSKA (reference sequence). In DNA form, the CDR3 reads TGCAGTGCTAGGGGCAGTTTCGGCTATGGCTACACCTTC. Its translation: CSARGSFGYGYTF.

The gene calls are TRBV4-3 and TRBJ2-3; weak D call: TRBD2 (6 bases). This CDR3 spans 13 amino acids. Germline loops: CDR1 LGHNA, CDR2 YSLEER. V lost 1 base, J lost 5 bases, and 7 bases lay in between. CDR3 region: CASSQGGEDTQYF. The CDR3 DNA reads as TGCGCCAGCAGCCAAGGGGGGGAAGATACGCAGTATTTT.

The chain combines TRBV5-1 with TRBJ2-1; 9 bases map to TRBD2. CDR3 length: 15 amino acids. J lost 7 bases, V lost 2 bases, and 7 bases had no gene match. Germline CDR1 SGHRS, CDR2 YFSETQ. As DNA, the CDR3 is TGCGCCAGCAGCTTCAATCTAGCGGGAAGGAATGAGCAGTTCTTC. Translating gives CASSFNLAGRNEQFF.

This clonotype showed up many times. The CDR3 sequence is CASSYGAASGSEQYF. The CDR3, as DNA: TGTGCCAGCAGTTACGGAGCGGCGAGCGGGAGTGAGCAGTACTTC. The rearrangement uses TRBV6-6 and TRBJ2-7, with 8 bases lining up with TRBD2. Germline-derived CDR1 and CDR2 are MNHNY and SVGAGI (reference sequence). This CDR3 is 15 amino acids long. V shed 2 bases, J shed 7 bases, and the junction held 10 bases outside the gene matches.

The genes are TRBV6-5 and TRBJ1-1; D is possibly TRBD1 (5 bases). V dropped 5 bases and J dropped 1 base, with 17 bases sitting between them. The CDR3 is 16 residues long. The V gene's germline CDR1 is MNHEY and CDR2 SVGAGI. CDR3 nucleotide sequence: TGTGCCAGCAGTCCAAAGGGGTCCCGGAAGAACACTGAAGCTTTCTTT. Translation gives CASSPKGSRKNTEAFF.

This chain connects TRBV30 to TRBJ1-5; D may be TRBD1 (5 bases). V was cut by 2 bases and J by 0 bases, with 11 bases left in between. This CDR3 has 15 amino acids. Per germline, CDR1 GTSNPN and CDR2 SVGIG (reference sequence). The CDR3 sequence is CAWSKTEYSNQPQHF. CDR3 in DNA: TGTGCCTGGAGTAAGACAGAATATAGCAATCAGCCCCAGCATTTT.

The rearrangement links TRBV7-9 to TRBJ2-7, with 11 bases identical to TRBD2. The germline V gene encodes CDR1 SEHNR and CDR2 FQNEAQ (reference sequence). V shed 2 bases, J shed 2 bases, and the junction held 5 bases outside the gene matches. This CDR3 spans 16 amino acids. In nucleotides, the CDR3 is TGTGCCAGCAGCTTAATGCTAGCGGGAGGCACCTACGAGCAGTACTTC. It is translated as CASSLMLAGGTYEQYF. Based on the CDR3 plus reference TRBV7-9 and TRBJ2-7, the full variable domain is DTGVSQNPRHKITKRGQNVTFRCDPISEHNRLYWYRQTLGQGPEFLTYFQNEAQLEKSRLLSDRFSAERPKGSFSTLEIQRTEQGDSAMYLCASSLMLAGGTYEQYFGPGTRLTVT.

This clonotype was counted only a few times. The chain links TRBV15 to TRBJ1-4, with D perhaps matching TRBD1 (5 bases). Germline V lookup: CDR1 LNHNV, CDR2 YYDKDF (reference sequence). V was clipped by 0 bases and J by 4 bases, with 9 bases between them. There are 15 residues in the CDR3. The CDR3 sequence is CATSRDGGNNEKLFF. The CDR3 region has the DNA TGTGCCACCAGCAGAGATGGGGGGAATAATGAAAAACTGTTTTTT.

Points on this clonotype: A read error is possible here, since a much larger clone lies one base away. CDR3 region: CASSSIPTGSYEQFF. CDR3 nucleotides: TGTGCCAGCAGCTCAATACCGACCGGCTCCTACGAGCAGTTCTTC. V and J are TRBV7-9 and TRBJ2-1, with D uncertain. V lost 4 bases to trimming and J lost 10 bases, with 20 bases between them. Germline V gene data show CDR1 as SEHNR and CDR2 as FQNEAQ (reference sequence). The CDR3 is 15 residues long.

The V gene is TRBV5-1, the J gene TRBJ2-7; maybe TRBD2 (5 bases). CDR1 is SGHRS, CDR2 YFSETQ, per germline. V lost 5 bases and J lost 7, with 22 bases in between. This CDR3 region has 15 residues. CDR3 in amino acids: CASSSKDARAGEQYF. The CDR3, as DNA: TGCGCCAGCAGTTCCAAGGACGCAAGGGCGGGTGAGCAGTACTTC.

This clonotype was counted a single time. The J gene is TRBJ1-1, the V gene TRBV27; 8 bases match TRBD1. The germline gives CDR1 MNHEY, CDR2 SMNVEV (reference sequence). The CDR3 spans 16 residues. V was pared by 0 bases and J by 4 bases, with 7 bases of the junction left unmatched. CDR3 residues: CASSLSLTGVSTEAFF. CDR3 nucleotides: TGTGCCAGCAGTTTATCACTGACAGGGGTTTCCACTGAAGCTTTCTTT.

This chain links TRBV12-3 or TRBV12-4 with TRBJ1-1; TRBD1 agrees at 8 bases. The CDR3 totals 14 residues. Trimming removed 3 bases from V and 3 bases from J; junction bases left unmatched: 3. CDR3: CASSLAGGYTEAFF. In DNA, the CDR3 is TGTGCCAGCAGTTTGGCAGGGGGCTACACTGAAGCTTTCTTT.

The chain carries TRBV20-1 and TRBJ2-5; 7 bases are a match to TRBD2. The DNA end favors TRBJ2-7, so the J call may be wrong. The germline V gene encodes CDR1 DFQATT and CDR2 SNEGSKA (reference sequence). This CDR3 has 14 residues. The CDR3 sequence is CSARGRAGVGEQYF. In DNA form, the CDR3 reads TGCAGTGCTAGAGGACGGGCGGGAGTGGGCGAGCAGTACTTC.

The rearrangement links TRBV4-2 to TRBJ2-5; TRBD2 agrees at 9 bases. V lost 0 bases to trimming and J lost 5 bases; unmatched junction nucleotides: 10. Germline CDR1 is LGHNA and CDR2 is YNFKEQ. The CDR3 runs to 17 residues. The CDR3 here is CASSQDWSSGGSETQYF. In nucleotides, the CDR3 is TGTGCCAGCAGCCAAGATTGGAGTAGCGGGGGATCGGAGACCCAGTACTTC.

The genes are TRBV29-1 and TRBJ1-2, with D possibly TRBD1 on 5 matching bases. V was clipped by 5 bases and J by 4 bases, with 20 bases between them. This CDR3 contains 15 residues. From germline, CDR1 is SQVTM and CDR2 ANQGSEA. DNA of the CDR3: TGCAGCGTTAAGCGGGACGCGGACCGAACCTATGGCTACACCTTC. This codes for CSVKRDADRTYGYTF.

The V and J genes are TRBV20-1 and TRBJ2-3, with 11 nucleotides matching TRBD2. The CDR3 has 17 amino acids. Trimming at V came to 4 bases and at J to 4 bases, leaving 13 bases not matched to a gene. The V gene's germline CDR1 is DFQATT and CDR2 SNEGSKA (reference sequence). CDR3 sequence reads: CSANNYLAGGNADTQYF. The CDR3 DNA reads TGCAGTGCTAACAATTACCTAGCGGGAGGAAACGCAGATACGCAGTATTTT.

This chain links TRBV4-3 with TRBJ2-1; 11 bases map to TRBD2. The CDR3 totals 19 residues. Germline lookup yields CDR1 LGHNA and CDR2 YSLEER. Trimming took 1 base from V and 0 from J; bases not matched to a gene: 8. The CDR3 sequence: CASSQGLAGLSSSYNEQFF. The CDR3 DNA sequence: TGCGCCAGCAGCCAAGGACTAGCGGGACTGAGTAGCTCCTACAATGAGCAGTTCTTC.

The CDR3 DNA sequence: TGTGCCAGCAGCTTAGGGTTTGGTGCCGGCCCCCGGCCCCAGCATTTT. Protein: CASSLGFGAGPRPQHF. The chain recombines TRBV7-9 with TRBJ1-5; unclear D gene. CDR3 length equals 16 residues. The ends were cut back, 1 base at V and 9 bases at J, with 19 bases in the middle. Germline V gene data show CDR1 as SEHNR and CDR2 as FQNEAQ (reference sequence).

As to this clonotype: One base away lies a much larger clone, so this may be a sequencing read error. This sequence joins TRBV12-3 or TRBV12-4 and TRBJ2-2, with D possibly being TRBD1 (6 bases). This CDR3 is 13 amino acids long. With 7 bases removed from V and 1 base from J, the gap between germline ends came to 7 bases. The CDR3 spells CASNRVNTGELFF. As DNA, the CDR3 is TGTGCCAGCAACAGGGTGAACACCGGGGAGCTGTTTTTT.

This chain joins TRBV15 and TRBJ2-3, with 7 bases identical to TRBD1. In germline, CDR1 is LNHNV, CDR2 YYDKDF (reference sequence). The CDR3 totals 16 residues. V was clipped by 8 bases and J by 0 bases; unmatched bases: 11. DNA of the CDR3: TGTGCCACCGTCAGCGACAGGGCCCTTAGCACAGATACGCAGTATTTT. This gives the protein CATVSDRALSTDTQYF.

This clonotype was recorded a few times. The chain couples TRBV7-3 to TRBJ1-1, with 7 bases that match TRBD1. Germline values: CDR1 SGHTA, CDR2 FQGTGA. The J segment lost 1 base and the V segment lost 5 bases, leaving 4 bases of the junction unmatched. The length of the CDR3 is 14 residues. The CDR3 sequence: CASSAGGENTEAFF. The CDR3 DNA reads TGTGCCAGCAGCGCAGGGGGGGAGAACACTGAAGCTTTCTTT. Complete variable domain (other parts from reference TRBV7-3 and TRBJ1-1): GAGVSQTPSNKVTEKGKYVELRCDPISGHTALYWYRQSLGQGPEFLIYFQGTGAADDSGLPNDRFFAVRPEGSVSTLKIQRTERGDSAVYLCASSAGGENTEAFFGQGTRLTVV.

CDR3 residues: CASSYSIGLGSHEQFF. The CDR3 nucleotides are TGTGCCAGCAGTTACTCGATTGGACTAGGGAGTCATGAGCAGTTCTTC. The rearrangement joins TRBV6-5 to TRBJ2-1; 7 positions agree with TRBD2. Losses at the gene ends were 0 bases for V and 8 bases for J; bases not matched to a gene: 10. This CDR3 has 16 residues. CDR1 and CDR2 from the germline V gene are MNHEY and SVGAGI.

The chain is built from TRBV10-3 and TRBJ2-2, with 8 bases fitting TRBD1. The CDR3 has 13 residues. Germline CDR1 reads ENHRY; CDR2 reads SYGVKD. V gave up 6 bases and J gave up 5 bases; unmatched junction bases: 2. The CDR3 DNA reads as TGTGCCATCAGCGACAGGGGAACCGGGGAGCTGTTTTTT. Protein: CAISDRGTGELFF.

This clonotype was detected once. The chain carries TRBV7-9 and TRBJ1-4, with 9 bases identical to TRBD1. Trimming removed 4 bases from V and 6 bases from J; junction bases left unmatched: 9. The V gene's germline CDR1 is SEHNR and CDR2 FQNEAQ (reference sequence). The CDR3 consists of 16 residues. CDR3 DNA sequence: TGTGCCAGCAGCTCCCGGGACAGGGCAGGGGATGAAAAACTGTTTTTT. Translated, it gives CASSSRDRAGDEKLFF.

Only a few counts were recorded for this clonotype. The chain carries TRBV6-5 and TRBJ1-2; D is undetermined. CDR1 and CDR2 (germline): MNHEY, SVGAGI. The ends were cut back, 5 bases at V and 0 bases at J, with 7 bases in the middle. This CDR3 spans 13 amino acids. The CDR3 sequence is CASSGLANYGYTF. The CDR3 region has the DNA TGTGCCAGCAGTGGACTTGCTAACTATGGCTACACCTTC.

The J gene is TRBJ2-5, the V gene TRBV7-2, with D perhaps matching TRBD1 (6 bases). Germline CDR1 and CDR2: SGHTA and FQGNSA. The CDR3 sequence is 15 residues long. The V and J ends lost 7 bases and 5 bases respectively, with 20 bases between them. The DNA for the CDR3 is TGTGCCAGCACCCAAGGGGGACAACTAGGGGAGACCCAGTACTTC. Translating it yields CASTQGGQLGETQYF.

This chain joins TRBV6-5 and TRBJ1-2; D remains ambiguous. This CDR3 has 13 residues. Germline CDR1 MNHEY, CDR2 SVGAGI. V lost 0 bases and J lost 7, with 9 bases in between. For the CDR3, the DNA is TGTGCCAGCAGTTACTCGACCGTAGCTGGCTACACCTTC. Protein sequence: CASSYSTVAGYTF.